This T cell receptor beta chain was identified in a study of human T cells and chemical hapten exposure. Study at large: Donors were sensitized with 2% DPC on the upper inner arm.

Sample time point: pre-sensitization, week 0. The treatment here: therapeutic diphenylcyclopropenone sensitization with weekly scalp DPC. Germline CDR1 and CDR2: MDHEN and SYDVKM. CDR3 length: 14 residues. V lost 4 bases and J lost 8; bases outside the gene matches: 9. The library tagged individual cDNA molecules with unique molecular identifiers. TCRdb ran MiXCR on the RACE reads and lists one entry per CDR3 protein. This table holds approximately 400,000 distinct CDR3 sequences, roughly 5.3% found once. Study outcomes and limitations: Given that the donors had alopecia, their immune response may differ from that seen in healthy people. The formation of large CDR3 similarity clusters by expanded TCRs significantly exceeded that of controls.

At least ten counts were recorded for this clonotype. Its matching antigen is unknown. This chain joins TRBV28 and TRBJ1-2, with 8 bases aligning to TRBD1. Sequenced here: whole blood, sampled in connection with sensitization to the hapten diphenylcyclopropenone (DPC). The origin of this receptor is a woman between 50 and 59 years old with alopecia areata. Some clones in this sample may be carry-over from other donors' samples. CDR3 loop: CASSSPDRVSGYTF. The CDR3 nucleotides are TGTGCCAGCAGTTCCCCGGACAGGGTGTCCGGCTACACCTTC.